Listed here are 30 T cell receptor beta chains from one sample, sequenced in a study of T cell repertoires in cytomegalovirus infection (dated by TCRdb to the late 2010s). These reads were obtained on an Illumina HiSeq 1500. Through fastp at Q25 and MiXCR, TCRdb rebuilt clones from the public reads, retaining in-frame beta chains. One record per CDR3 amino acid sequence lists the most common genes and DNA. The sample profile shows over 200,000 distinct CDR3 sequences; roughly 15% of them were found once. The ten largest make up 8.5% to 10% of the sample. Material: PBMCs. These receptors all come from a human donor in good health (CMV status not recorded). Some clones in this sample may be carry-over from other donors' samples.

Judged by abundance, this clonotype is medium-sized (0.01 to 0.1%). This chain links TRBV12-3 or TRBV12-4 with TRBJ1-6, with 9 bases fitting TRBD1. V shed 5 bases and J 8 bases; nucleotides not matched to a gene: 7. The CDR3 is made up of 15 amino acids. CDR3 DNA sequence: TGTGCCAGCAGTGGCGGGACAGGGTCACATTCACCCCTCCACTTT. Encoded protein: CASSGGTGSHSPLHF.

The chain combines TRBV18 with TRBJ1-6; D is perhaps TRBD1 (5 bases). V lost 3 bases, J lost 7 bases, and 7 bases lay in between. Germline V gene lookup returns CDR1 KGHSH and CDR2 LQKENI. The CDR3 contains 13 residues. CDR3 coding DNA: TGTGCCAGCTCACCGGGGGGGAATTCACCCCTCCACTTT. Its translation is CASSPGGNSPLHF. The variable domain in full, with the rest retrieved from reference TRBV18 and TRBJ1-6, is NAGVMQNPRHLVRRRGQEARLRCSPMKGHSHVYWYRQLPEEGLKFMVYLQKENIIDESGMPKERFSAEFPKEGPSILRIQQVVRGDSAAYFCASSPGGNSPLHFGNGTRLTVT.

V and J are TRBV18 and TRBJ1-2; D ambiguous. V lost 3 bases, J lost 0 bases, and 14 bases lay in between. The CDR3 consists of 16 residues. From germline, CDR1 is KGHSH and CDR2 LQKENI. Here the CDR3 DNA reads TGTGCCAGCTCACCCGATCGTGTCAAAGCTAACTATGGCTACACCTTC. Encoded protein: CASSPDRVKANYGYTF.

This clonotype came up a few times. This chain joins TRBV15 and TRBJ2-2; 12 nucleotides match TRBD2. The J segment lost 7 bases and the V segment lost 0 bases, leaving 9 bases of the junction unmatched. The CDR3 contains 18 residues. Germline V gene sequence: CDR1 LNHNV, CDR2 YYDKDF (reference sequence). CDR3 sequence reads: CATSRDPLAGGQSGELFF. The CDR3 DNA is TGTGCCACCAGCAGAGATCCCCTAGCGGGGGGGCAAAGCGGGGAGCTGTTTTTT.

The J gene is TRBJ1-1, the V gene TRBV5-1; D is ambiguous. The germline V gene has CDR1 SGHRS and CDR2 YFSETQ. The CDR3 totals 15 residues. Trimming pared 0 bases from V and 1 base from J, leaving 10 bases between. The CDR3 region has the DNA TGCGCCAGCAGCTTGGATACAGCCAAGAACACTGAAGCTTTCTTT. Translation: CASSLDTAKNTEAFF.

The sample holds many counts of this clonotype. V usage is TRBV14 and J usage is TRBJ2-2, with 10 bases that match TRBD2. Germline V gene data show CDR1 as SGHDN and CDR2 as FVKESK. Unmatched junction bases numbered 9, after V lost 0 bases and J lost 5 bases. CDR3 length equals 18 residues. In nucleotides, the CDR3 is TGTGCCAGCAGCCAAGAAGGCCTAGCGGGAGTCGTTACCGGGGAGCTGTTTTTT. It codes for CASSQEGLAGVVTGELFF.

Many counts were recorded for this clonotype. V and J are TRBV27 and TRBJ1-6, with 7 bases fitting TRBD1. Trimming cost V 6 bases and J 4 bases; bases outside gene matches: 9. The CDR3 sequence is 16 residues long. Germline lookup yields CDR1 MNHEY and CDR2 SMNVEV (reference sequence). The CDR3 region has the DNA TGTGCCAGCAGATGGACAGGAGACTCTTATAATTCACCCCTCCACTTT. It specifies CASRWTGDSYNSPLHF.

At least ten counts were recorded for this clonotype. This chain connects TRBV7-2 to TRBJ2-5, with D maybe TRBD2 (6 bases). V lost 2 bases to trimming and J lost 0 bases, with 10 bases between them. Germline values: CDR1 SGHTA, CDR2 FQGNSA. The CDR3 runs to 15 residues. The CDR3 region has the DNA TGTGCCAGCAGCTTACAGGGAGGTTACCAAGAGACCCAGTACTTC. It is translated as CASSLQGGYQETQYF.

This clonotype was detected ten times or more. The chain is built from TRBV7-9 and TRBJ1-4; 7 positions agree with TRBD1. CDR1 is SEHNR and CDR2 is FQNEAQ in the germline V gene (reference sequence). The V segment lost 4 bases and the J segment 4 bases; nucleotides outside the gene matches: 6. The CDR3 has 15 amino acids. CDR3 region: CASSSWTGNNEKLFF. The DNA for the CDR3 is TGTGCCAGCAGCTCCTGGACAGGCAATAATGAAAAACTGTTTTTT.

This clonotype was counted between two and nine times. The J gene is TRBJ2-2, the V gene TRBV20-1, with unresolved D. Trimming removed 6 bases at V and 4 bases at J, with 12 bases between. CDR3 length equals 13 residues. Germline CDR1 and CDR2: DFQATT and SNEGSKA (reference sequence). CDR3 loop: CSAARPLTGELFF. The CDR3 DNA reads TGCAGTGCCGCCCGACCACTCACCGGGGAGCTGTTTTTT.

This clonotype was detected many times. CDR3 coding DNA: TGCAGCGTTGAATATGCGAGTCAGGGAAGGGGAGAGACCCAGTACTTC. It yields the protein CSVEYASQGRGETQYF. The chain has TRBV29-1 and TRBJ2-5; a weak D match, TRBD1 (5 bases). V lost 2 bases and J lost 4, with 20 bases in between. The CDR3 consists of 16 residues. CDR1 is SQVTM, CDR2 ANQGSEA, per germline.

This clonotype occurred many times. V is TRBV28 and J is TRBJ1-1; D remains ambiguous. V dropped 2 bases and J dropped 4 bases, with 5 bases sitting between them. The CDR3 is 12 amino acids. Germline V gene data show CDR1 as MDHEN and CDR2 as SYDVKM. The CDR3 DNA reads TGTGCCAGCAGTTTAATCAGCACTGAAGCTTTCTTT. This sequence encodes CASSLISTEAFF.

The CDR3 loop reads CASSRIGPSSYEQYF. CDR3 in DNA: TGTGCCAGCAGCCGAATCGGGCCCAGCTCCTACGAGCAGTACTTC. J is TRBJ2-7 and V is TRBV5-5; D call uncertain. CDR1 is SGHKS and CDR2 is YYEKEE in the germline V gene (reference sequence). The V gene lost 4 bases and the J gene lost 0 bases, with 14 bases spanning the gap. This CDR3 contains 15 residues.

In its sample, this clonotype was seen many times. The chain couples TRBV7-9 to TRBJ2-4, with D unclear. Germline lookup yields CDR1 SEHNR and CDR2 FQNEAQ (reference sequence). Trimming stripped 3 bases from V and 7 bases from J, with 1 base between. The CDR3 loop spans 10 amino acids. The CDR3 reads CASSLNIQYF. For the CDR3, the DNA is TGTGCCAGCAGCTTGAACATTCAGTACTTC.

This clonotype was recorded many times. This sequence joins TRBV7-3 and TRBJ1-2; D might be TRBD1 (5 bases). The germline V gene encodes CDR1 SGHTA and CDR2 FQGTGA. The V end lost 5 bases, the J end lost 6 bases, and 13 bases lay between the germline ends. This CDR3 contains 13 residues. CDR3: CASSITQGHGYTF. The CDR3 DNA is TGTGCCAGCAGCATTACGCAGGGTCATGGCTACACCTTC.

The genes are TRBV4-1 and TRBJ1-1; D may be TRBD1 (6 bases). This CDR3 comprises 17 residues. V lost 0 bases and J lost 5, with 19 bases in between. Germline V gene data show CDR1 as MGHRA and CDR2 as YSYEKL. DNA of the CDR3: TGCGCCAGCAGCCAAGACGGCTCGGGGGCTCAGAAGACTGAAGCTTTCTTT. Amino acid sequence: CASSQDGSGAQKTEAFF.

This clonotype has a handful of counts. This chain links TRBV7-8 with TRBJ2-3; D gene ambiguous. CDR1 is SGHVS, CDR2 FQNEAQ, per germline. With 5 bases removed from V and 2 bases from J, the gap between germline ends came to 14 bases. The CDR3 is 15 amino acids. The CDR3 spells CASSPGELSTDTQYF. CDR3 sequence (DNA): TGTGCCAGCAGCCCTGGGGAACTGTCCACAGATACGCAGTATTTT.

This chain uses TRBV5-4 with TRBJ2-1; no definite D call. Trimming removed 0 bases at V and 3 bases at J, with 10 bases between. The germline CDR1 and CDR2 sequences are SGHNT and YYREEE (reference sequence). The CDR3 runs 15 residues. This CDR3 reads CASSLALNGYNEQFF. In nucleotides, the CDR3 is TGTGCCAGCAGCTTGGCTCTCAACGGCTACAATGAGCAGTTCTTC.

This clonotype was detected a few times. The V call is TRBV7-9, the J call TRBJ1-4; D not resolved. Per germline, CDR1 SEHNR and CDR2 FQNEAQ (reference sequence). This CDR3 has 13 residues. V was cut by 3 bases and J by 10 bases, with 12 bases left in between. As DNA, the CDR3 is TGTGCCAGCAGCTTGGTGGCAGAGGGAAAACTGTTTTTT. This encodes CASSLVAEGKLFF.

Many counts were recorded for this clonotype. The chain joins TRBV29-1 to TRBJ2-1; TRBD2 matches 13 bases. The ends lost 8 bases at V and 9 bases at J; junction bases unmatched: 10. The length of the CDR3 is 14 residues. The germline CDR1 and CDR2 sequences are SQVTM and ANQGSEA. The CDR3 spells CSFRTSGSLSEQFF. The CDR3 DNA reads TGCAGCTTTCGGACTAGCGGGAGTTTGAGTGAGCAGTTCTTC.

The V and J genes are TRBV7-3 and TRBJ1-5; the D gene is possibly TRBD1 (6 bases). The CDR3 runs to 13 residues. V was cut by 2 bases and J by 5 bases, with 7 bases left in between. Germline assignment: CDR1 SGHTA and CDR2 FQGTGA. CDR3: CASSLYRDQPQHF. The CDR3 DNA reads TGTGCCAGCAGCTTATACAGGGATCAGCCCCAGCATTTT.

This clonotype was detected many times. The V call is TRBV6-2 or TRBV6-3, the J call TRBJ1-2; D may be TRBD1 (5 bases). V lost 5 bases, J lost 6 bases, and 22 bases lay in between. The CDR3 is 16 residues long. From germline, CDR1 is MNHEY and CDR2 SVGEGT. The CDR3 sequence: CASSQRLDRTGNGYTF. The CDR3 nucleotides are TGTGCCAGCAGTCAAAGACTTGACAGAACGGGGAATGGCTACACCTTC.

The table lists this clonotype with many counts. The chain carries TRBV24-1 and TRBJ2-7, with D possibly TRBD1 on 6 matching bases. Germline V gene lookup returns CDR1 KGHDR and CDR2 SFDVKD. The CDR3 is made up of 13 amino acids. Trimming cost V 4 bases and J 13 bases, with 19 bases left between them. CDR3 residues: CATSDSDRPHLYF. CDR3 nucleotide sequence: TGTGCCACCAGTGACTCCGACAGGCCGCATCTTTACTTC.

Here the CDR3 DNA reads TGCAGCGTCGACCCGACAGGGTTTGGCCACGAGCAGTACTTC. Its translation: CSVDPTGFGHEQYF. This chain links TRBV29-1 with TRBJ2-7; the match to TRBD1 covers 7 bases. After removal of 6 bases from V and 5 bases from J, the junction contained 13 bases not matched to a gene. The length of the CDR3 is 14 residues. In germline, CDR1 is SQVTM, CDR2 ANQGSEA.

CDR3 nucleotides: TGTGCCATCAGCGGGACAGAGGATCAGCCCCAGCATTTT. Protein sequence: CAISGTEDQPQHF. The chain is built from TRBV10-3 and TRBJ1-5, with 7 bases that match TRBD1. This CDR3 has 13 amino acids. V gave up 6 bases and J gave up 5 bases; unmatched junction bases: 4. Germline CDR1 ENHRY, CDR2 SYGVKD.

This clonotype was counted ten times or more. This chain connects TRBV7-9 to TRBJ2-1; tentative D call: TRBD2 (6 bases). The V end lost 1 base, the J end lost 2 bases, and 9 bases lay between the germline ends. This CDR3 spans 15 amino acids. From germline, CDR1 is SEHNR and CDR2 FQNEAQ (reference sequence). The DNA of the CDR3 is TGTGCCAGCAGCTTAGTTAGCGGTCCCTACAATGAGCAGTTCTTC. Protein: CASSLVSGPYNEQFF.

The chain joins TRBV27 to TRBJ2-5, with D possibly being TRBD1 or TRBD2 (6 bases each). V was trimmed by 5 bases and J by 3 bases, leaving 19 bases between them. CDR1 is MNHEY, CDR2 SMNVEV, per germline (reference sequence). This CDR3 has 16 amino acids. In DNA form, the CDR3 reads TGTGCCAGCAGTCCCTGGGGGGCTACCGGGGAAGAGACCCAGTACTTC. Its protein is CASSPWGATGEETQYF.

The chain employs TRBV10-3 and TRBJ1-1; D not certain. The CDR3 length is 14 residues. V shed 5 bases and J shed 0 bases, with 10 bases lying between them. Germline-derived CDR1 and CDR2 are ENHRY and SYGVKD. The CDR3 reads CAISKTEMNTEAFF. In DNA, the CDR3 is TGTGCCATCAGTAAAACAGAGATGAACACTGAAGCTTTCTTT.

This clonotype came up once. This sequence joins TRBV29-1 and TRBJ2-3; 12 bases line up with TRBD2. The CDR3 length is 15 residues. CDR1 and CDR2 (germline): SQVTM, ANQGSEA. V was pared by 3 bases and J by 6 bases, with 7 bases of the junction left unmatched. The DNA for the CDR3 is TGCAGCGTTGACCGACTAGCGGGAGTACCCGATACGCAGTATTTT. Encoded protein: CSVDRLAGVPDTQYF.

The chain links TRBV20-1 to TRBJ2-1; D possibly uses TRBD1 or TRBD2 (5 bases each). Germline V gene data show CDR1 as DFQATT and CDR2 as SNEGSKA (reference sequence). V shed 3 bases and J shed 0 bases, with 6 bases lying between them. The CDR3 extends over 13 amino acids. CDR3 residues: CSARGDSYNEQFF. DNA for the CDR3: TGCAGTGCTAGGGGGGACTCCTACAATGAGCAGTTCTTC.